The 22 T cell receptor beta chains below come from one sample, sequenced in a study of shared clonotypes between healthy human individuals. TCRdb's table, derived via immunoSEQ multiplex PCR, lists solely in-frame clones and lacks some. The sample consists of some 2,100,000 clones, 90% to 97% of them appearing once. Input material: naive CD4+ T cells sorted from blood. Subset here: CD45RA+ positively selected. The receptors derive from a young man in good health.

CDR3 protein: CASSPSGQGAYEQYF. In DNA, the CDR3 is TGTGCCAGCAGTCCATCGGGACAGGGGGCATACGAGCAGTACTTC. The rearrangement joins TRBV28 to TRBJ2-7; 12 bases agree with TRBD1. Looked up from germline, CDR1 is MDHEN and CDR2 is SYDVKM. The CDR3 sequence is 15 residues long. Trimming removed 5 bases from V and 4 bases from J; junction bases left unmatched: 6. The entire variable domain, with the rest obtained from reference TRBV28 and TRBJ2-7, is as follows: DVKVTQSSRYLVKRTGEKVFLECVQDMDHENMFWYRQDPGLGLRLIYFSYDVKMKEKGDIPEGYSVSREKKERFSLILESASTNQTSMYLCASSPSGQGAYEQYFGPGTRLTVT.

The gene calls are TRBV18 and TRBJ2-1; the match to TRBD2 covers 9 bases. Unmatched junction bases numbered 7, after V lost 1 base and J lost 9 bases. The germline gives CDR1 KGHSH, CDR2 LQKENI. The CDR3 length is 15 residues. CDR3 DNA: TGTGCCAGCTCACCACTTTCCGGGCGGGAGGGTGAGCAGTTCTTC. This translates into CASSPLSGREGEQFF.

The V and J genes are TRBV19 and TRBJ1-2; no firm D call. The V gene's germline CDR1 is LNHDA and CDR2 SQIVND (reference sequence). Trimming removed 2 bases from V and 8 bases from J, with 9 bases in between. This CDR3 spans 12 amino acids. CDR3 region: CASSINGPGYTF. CDR3 nucleotide sequence: TGTGCCAGTAGTATAAACGGACCCGGCTACACCTTC.

The chain combines TRBV6-6 with TRBJ2-7; 14 nucleotides line up with TRBD2. With V trimmed by 5 bases and J by 7 bases, 7 bases remained unmatched. Germline V gives CDR1 MNHNY, CDR2 SVGAGI (reference sequence). The CDR3 totals 15 residues. The CDR3: CASSRTSGGPREQYF. The CDR3 nucleotides are TGTGCCAGCAGTCGGACTAGCGGGGGGCCTCGTGAGCAGTACTTC.

V usage is TRBV27 and J usage is TRBJ2-7; D possibly matches TRBD1 or TRBD2 (5 bases each). This CDR3 is built from 14 residues. Trimming shortened V by 5 bases and J by 5 bases, and 16 bases separated the two germline ends. Germline-derived CDR1 and CDR2 are MNHEY and SMNVEV (reference sequence). CDR3: CASSQGPPRHEQYF. The CDR3 DNA is TGTGCCAGCAGTCAGGGACCCCCGCGCCACGAGCAGTACTTC.

Comment on this clone: The identical CDR3 is also encoded by other nucleotide sequences in the sample. The V call is TRBV7-2, the J call TRBJ2-7; the D is unclear. V gave up 1 base and J gave up 1 base, with 8 bases separating them. The CDR3 has 14 residues. Germline-derived CDR1 and CDR2 are SGHTA and FQGNSA. This CDR3 reads CASSLGAASYEQYF. CDR3 DNA sequence: TGTGCCAGCAGCTTAGGGGCAGCGTCCTACGAGCAGTACTTC.

The V gene is TRBV5-1, the J gene TRBJ2-7; D perhaps matches TRBD1 (5 bases). There are 15 residues in the CDR3. Deletions cut 3 bases from V and 4 bases from J, with 17 bases between. The germline V gene encodes CDR1 SGHRS and CDR2 YFSETQ. The CDR3 bases are TGCGCCAGCAGCTGGGGTTCCGGAAAGGGGTACGAGCAGTACTTC. It is translated as CASSWGSGKGYEQYF.

The chain is built from TRBV6-1 and TRBJ1-6, with a tentative D call TRBD1 (5 bases). CDR1 is MNHNS, CDR2 SASEGT, per germline. The CDR3 totals 13 residues. The germline V and J ends were trimmed by 2 bases and 8 bases, with 7 bases remaining between them. Here the CDR3 DNA reads TGTGCCAGCAGTGAATTACAGGATTCACCCCTCCACTTT. It translates to CASSELQDSPLHF.

The chain recombines TRBV19 with TRBJ2-1; D ambiguous. CDR3 size: 14 residues. V lost 3 bases and J lost 7, with 13 bases in between. CDR1 is LNHDA, CDR2 SQIVND, per germline (reference sequence). CDR3 sequence (DNA): TGTGCCAGTAGTATGCTCGGTCTCGGGAATGAGCAGTTCTTC. It codes for CASSMLGLGNEQFF.

The rearrangement uses TRBV5-1 and TRBJ2-7; a weak D match, TRBD1 (6 bases). The germline V gene has CDR1 SGHRS and CDR2 YFSETQ. Trimming took off 4 bases at V and 2 bases at J, with 16 bases between the two ends. The CDR3 totals 15 residues. CDR3 bases: TGCGCCAGCAGCCTAGATGGACAGCTCGCCTACGAGCAGTACTTC. It codes for CASSLDGQLAYEQYF. The entire variable domain, with the rest obtained from reference TRBV5-1 and TRBJ2-7, is as follows: KAGVTQTPRYLIKTRGQQVTLSCSPISGHRSVSWYQQTPGQGLQFLFEYFSETQRNKGNFPGRFSGRQFSNSRSEMNVSTLELGDSALYLCASSLDGQLAYEQYFGPGTRLTVT.

This chain links TRBV27 with TRBJ1-6, with TRBD1 as a possible D gene (6 bases). Germline V gene lookup returns CDR1 MNHEY and CDR2 SMNVEV (reference sequence). V was clipped by 3 bases and J by 6 bases, with 12 bases between them. The CDR3 spans 15 residues. CDR3 sequence: CASSLWGALNSPLHF. DNA of the CDR3: TGTGCCAGCAGTTTGTGGGGGGCCCTTAATTCACCCCTCCACTTT.

This chain links TRBV19 with TRBJ1-1; TRBD1 agrees at 8 bases. The CDR3 spans 13 residues. Unmatched junction bases numbered 12, after V lost 6 bases and J lost 12 bases. CDR1 and CDR2 (germline): LNHDA, SQIVND (reference sequence). This CDR3 is CASRVPGQGRSFF. CDR3 in DNA: TGTGCCAGTAGGGTCCCCGGACAGGGTAGGTCTTTCTTT.

The rearrangement uses TRBV19 and TRBJ2-3; 7 bases map to TRBD1. Germline V gene data show CDR1 as LNHDA and CDR2 as SQIVND (reference sequence). The CDR3 totals 15 residues. Trimming removed 9 bases from V and 3 bases from J; junction bases left unmatched: 12. CDR3 in amino acids: CASRWAGGRTDTQYF. CDR3 DNA: TGTGCCAGCCGATGGGCAGGGGGTCGGACAGATACGCAGTATTTT. The whole variable domain, remainder taken from reference TRBV19 and TRBJ2-3, is DGGITQSPKYLFRKEGQNVTLSCEQNLNHDAMYWYRQDPGQGLRLIYYSQIVNDFQKGDIAEGYSVSREKKESFPLTVTSAQKNPTAFYLCASRWAGGRTDTQYFGPGTRLTVL.

The chain combines TRBV29-1 with TRBJ2-7; D is possibly TRBD2 (5 bases). Germline V gives CDR1 SQVTM, CDR2 ANQGSEA. The CDR3 contains 13 residues. The V end lost 6 bases, the J end lost 3 bases, and 15 bases lay between the germline ends. CDR3 in DNA: TGCAGCGTCTCCCCCCGGGGTAACTACGAGCAGTACTTC. It translates to CSVSPRGNYEQYF.

The chain is built from TRBV5-8 and TRBJ2-6, with a possible D match to TRBD1 (6 bases). The CDR3 is 18 amino acids. The germline CDR1 and CDR2 sequences are SGHTS and YDEGEE. V shed 2 bases and J shed 2 bases, with 17 bases lying between them. The CDR3 bases are TGTGCCAGCAGCTTACGCGCAGGGGCACTAGCTGGGGCCAACGTCCTGACTTTC. It encodes CASSLRAGALAGANVLTF.

V is TRBV14 and J is TRBJ2-1, with 9 nucleotides matching TRBD2. V was clipped by 4 bases and J by 7 bases; unmatched bases: 14. The length of the CDR3 is 17 residues. The germline gives CDR1 SGHDN, CDR2 FVKESK. CDR3 protein: CASSRDSKTSGANEQFF. CDR3 coding DNA: TGTGCCAGCAGCCGGGACAGCAAGACTAGCGGAGCTAATGAGCAGTTCTTC.

Concerning this clone: This sample also contains other DNA sequences that code for the same CDR3. The V gene is TRBV2, the J gene TRBJ2-1; 8 bases fit TRBD2. Germline V gene sequence: CDR1 SNHLY, CDR2 FYNNEI. V dropped 6 bases and J dropped 0; count of bases not matched to a gene: 4. The CDR3 is 15 residues long. In DNA form, the CDR3 reads TGTGCCAGCAGGACGGGGGGGAGCTCCTACAATGAGCAGTTCTTC. It translates to CASRTGGSSYNEQFF.

V is TRBV7-9 and J is TRBJ1-2; D perhaps matches TRBD1 (5 bases). V gave up 5 bases and J gave up 7 bases, with 20 bases separating them. The CDR3 loop spans 15 amino acids. Germline loops: CDR1 SEHNR, CDR2 FQNEAQ (reference sequence). This CDR3 reads CASSLIQGVKGGYTF. The CDR3 DNA follows: TGTGCCAGCAGCCTAATTCAGGGCGTTAAAGGTGGCTACACCTTC.

This clone appeared once. The chain links TRBV6-5 to TRBJ1-2; a possible D gene is TRBD1 (5 bases). CDR1 MNHEY and CDR2 SVGAGI come from the germline V gene. The CDR3 loop spans 13 amino acids. Trimming took 0 bases from V and 7 from J, leaving 9 bases between them. DNA for the CDR3: TGTGCCAGCAGTTACTCCGCAGGGTTTGGCTACACCTTC. Translation gives CASSYSAGFGYTF.

The chain joins TRBV29-1 to TRBJ1-3; D is undetermined. The CDR3 is 11 amino acids. Trimming removed 6 bases at V and 5 bases at J, with 8 bases between. Germline V gives CDR1 SQVTM, CDR2 ANQGSEA. The DNA for the CDR3 is TGCAGCGTCGAGGGCCGAAACACCATATATTTT. As protein: CSVEGRNTIYF.

J is TRBJ2-7 and V is TRBV2; TRBD2 matches at 10 bases. CDR1 is SNHLY, CDR2 FYNNEI, per germline. J was trimmed by 2 bases and V by 6 bases; bases with no gene match: 4. This CDR3 spans 14 amino acids. The CDR3 sequence is CASSWTSGTYEQYF. The DNA of the CDR3 is TGTGCCAGCAGCTGGACTAGCGGTACCTACGAGCAGTACTTC.

The genes are TRBV10-3 and TRBJ1-2, with 11 bases identical to TRBD1. The CDR3 is 17 residues long. With 8 bases clipped from V and 0 bases from J, the junction kept 11 bases outside the gene matches. Germline lookup yields CDR1 ENHRY and CDR2 SYGVKD. The CDR3 nucleotides read TGTGCCATCTTTGGCCGGGACAGGGGGATAGCTAACTATGGCTACACCTTC. Protein product: CAIFGRDRGIANYGYTF.